This T cell receptor beta chain was retrieved from a study of technical replicates of blood from four donors. Germline CDR1 MNHEY, CDR2 SMNVEV (reference sequence). CDR3 length equals 13 residues. The V end was cut by 2 bases, the J end by 2 bases, with 6 bases between. Measured with immunoSEQ multiplex PCR; TCRdb has only the in-frame clones, and not every one. Of approximately 75,000 clones listed, roughly 95% are singletons. V is TRBV27 and J is TRBJ1-2, with unresolved D. The sequence was obtained from a human donor in good health. The sequencing sample was made of T cells isolated from PBMCs. The CDR3 reads CASSLRQNYGYTF. CDR3 coding DNA: TGTGCCAGCAGTTTACGACAAAACTATGGCTACACCTTC.